The 17 T cell receptor beta chains below all came from one sample that was sequenced in a study of early T cells in non-severe SARS-CoV-2 infection. Via MiXCR, TCRdb re-called the 5' RACE reads, giving one row per CDR3 protein. Of about 79,000 distinct CDR3 sequences detected, roughly 10% appear once; the ten largest clones hold approximately 4.5%. Material: whole blood. The receptor set was obtained from an adult who was a healthcare worker with PCR-confirmed SARS-CoV-2 infection or an uninfected control (not recorded which).

This clonotype showed up just a few times. This chain uses TRBV15 with TRBJ2-6, with 7 bases lining up with TRBD2. The V and J ends lost 1 base and 2 bases, in that order; junction bases with no gene match: 8. The CDR3 covers 18 residues. CDR1 is LNHNV and CDR2 is YYDKDF in the germline V gene (reference sequence). The CDR3 is CATSRAGGGVAGANVLTF. The CDR3 region has the DNA TGTGCCACCAGCAGAGCGGGGGGTGGAGTGGCTGGGGCCAACGTCCTGACTTTC.

The rearrangement uses TRBV2 and TRBJ2-1, with TRBD2 matching 8 bases. This CDR3 contains 17 residues. After removal of 3 bases from V and 6 bases from J, the junction contained 13 bases not matched to a gene. The V gene's germline CDR1 is SNHLY and CDR2 FYNNEI. The CDR3 reads CASSDRRGGPHRNEQFF. The CDR3 DNA is TGTGCCAGCAGTGATAGGCGCGGGGGGCCGCACCGCAATGAGCAGTTCTTC.

This clonotype was seen repeatedly, ten times or more. The chain uses TRBV29-1 and TRBJ1-1; D unclear. Germline-derived CDR1 and CDR2 are SQVTM and ANQGSEA. Deletions cut 3 bases from V and 9 bases from J, with 11 bases between. CDR3 length equals 11 residues. CDR3 region: CSVESGRQAFF. CDR3 DNA: TGCAGCGTTGAGTCGGGCAGACAAGCTTTCTTT.

The sample holds many counts of this clonotype. The chain couples TRBV7-6 to TRBJ2-2, with a weak D call TRBD2 (6 bases). Deletions cut 6 bases from V and 4 bases from J, with 24 bases between. Germline V lookup: CDR1 SGHVS, CDR2 FNYEAQ. CDR3 length equals 18 residues. The CDR3 nucleotides are TGTGCCAGCAGTCCCGCGGGCTCGGAGCTCGGGGGCACCGGGGAGCTGTTTTTT. Amino acids: CASSPAGSELGGTGELFF.

The J gene is TRBJ2-4, the V gene TRBV7-6, with 12 bases that match TRBD2. The CDR3 runs to 16 residues. V trimming: 4 bases; J trimming: 7 bases; junction bases outside the gene matches: 8. CDR1 is SGHVS, CDR2 FNYEAQ, per germline. The CDR3 reads CASSSSSGGAWNIQYF. DNA for the CDR3: TGTGCCAGCAGCTCTTCTAGCGGGGGGGCCTGGAACATTCAGTACTTC. The entire variable domain, with the rest obtained from reference TRBV7-6 and TRBJ2-4, is as follows: GAGVSQSPRYKVTKRGQDVALRCDPISGHVSLYWYRQALGQGPEFLTYFNYEAQQDKSGLPNDRFSAERPEGSISTLTIQRTEQRDSAMYRCASSSSSGGAWNIQYFGAGTRLSVL.

This clonotype came up a few times. At one end the junction does not follow the germline gene, possibly because of a read error. The rearrangement links TRBV5-1 to TRBJ2-7; the D gene is possibly TRBD2 (6 bases). Germline assignment: CDR1 SGHRS and CDR2 YFSETQ. The CDR3 contains 14 residues. The CDR3 spells CASSLAAGSDEQYF. CDR3 DNA sequence: TGCGCCAGCAGCTTAGCAGCGGGCTCCGACGAGCAGTACTTC.

V gene TRBV10-3 combines with J gene TRBJ1-4, with D unclear. This CDR3 has 10 amino acids. In germline, CDR1 is ENHRY, CDR2 SYGVKD. The germline V and J ends were trimmed by 10 bases and 8 bases, with 8 bases remaining between them. The DNA of the CDR3 is TGTGCCACCAGGCAGGAAAAACTGTTTTTT. It yields the protein CATRQEKLFF.

The V and J genes are TRBV14 and TRBJ1-6; weak D call: TRBD1 (5 bases). CDR1 and CDR2 from the germline V gene are SGHDN and FVKESK. The CDR3 extends over 15 amino acids. V lost 1 base to trimming and J lost 1 base, with 5 bases between them. DNA of the CDR3: TGTGCCAGCAGCCAAGCAGGGTCCTATAATTCACCCCTCCACTTT. It encodes CASSQAGSYNSPLHF.

This clonotype came up many times. The chain combines TRBV20-1 with TRBJ2-2; weak D call: TRBD2 (5 bases). The CDR3 extends over 13 amino acids. Germline CDR1 reads DFQATT; CDR2 reads SNEGSKA (reference sequence). V dropped 6 bases and J dropped 3 bases, with 11 bases sitting between them. This CDR3 is CSAEGTYTGELFF. The CDR3 nucleotides are TGCAGTGCCGAGGGAACCTACACCGGGGAGCTGTTTTTT.

In its sample, this clonotype was seen many times. CDR3 region: CASSPRSDTEAFF. The CDR3 DNA follows: TGTGCCAGCTCACCTAGGTCGGACACTGAAGCTTTCTTT. The rearrangement links TRBV18 to TRBJ1-1, with D unclear. The length of the CDR3 is 13 residues. Trimming pared 3 bases from V and 3 bases from J, leaving 8 bases between. Germline loops: CDR1 KGHSH, CDR2 LQKENI. The variable domain in full, completed from reference TRBV18 and TRBJ1-1, reads NAGVMQNPRHLVRRRGQEARLRCSPMKGHSHVYWYRQLPEEGLKFMVYLQKENIIDESGMPKERFSAEFPKEGPSILRIQQVVRGDSAAYFCASSPRSDTEAFFGQGTRLTVV.

This clonotype came up a few times. The CDR3 DNA reads TGCAGCGTTGAAGACAGGGTACAACTGGGAGATACGCAGTATTTT. Amino acids: CSVEDRVQLGDTQYF. This rearrangement joins TRBV29-1 to TRBJ2-3, with D maybe TRBD1 (5 bases). The CDR3 is 15 amino acids. From germline, CDR1 is SQVTM and CDR2 ANQGSEA. The V end was cut by 0 bases, the J end by 5 bases, with 15 bases between.

This clonotype was seen a few times. This chain joins TRBV30 and TRBJ2-1; D remains unclear. The CDR3 totals 12 residues. Germline assignment: CDR1 GTSNPN and CDR2 SVGIG (reference sequence). V lost 0 bases, J lost 10 bases, and 10 bases lay in between. CDR3 residues: CAWSVRLQEQFF. CDR3 nucleotide sequence: TGTGCCTGGAGTGTGCGGCTACAAGAGCAGTTCTTC.

This chain joins TRBV14 and TRBJ2-3; a weak D match, TRBD2 (6 bases). CDR3 length equals 16 residues. CDR1 and CDR2 (germline): SGHDN, FVKESK. Trimming left V 4 bases short and J 0 bases short, with 14 bases between. CDR3 DNA sequence: TGTGCCAGCAGCCCAACGGGCGGGGCTAGCACAGATACGCAGTATTTT. As protein: CASSPTGGASTDTQYF.

This clonotype has more than one count but fewer than ten. The J gene is TRBJ1-1, the V gene TRBV29-1; 10 bases match TRBD1. The CDR3 length is 13 residues. CDR1 and CDR2 (germline): SQVTM, ANQGSEA. V gave up 6 bases and J gave up 5 bases; unmatched junction bases: 6. CDR3 amino acids: CSVRQGAGTEAFF. DNA for the CDR3: TGCAGCGTGCGACAGGGGGCAGGGACTGAAGCTTTCTTT.

This chain uses TRBV6-2 or TRBV6-3 with TRBJ2-1; no firm D call. Germline CDR1 reads MNHEY; CDR2 reads SVGEGT. The CDR3 is 13 residues long. V gave up 6 bases and J gave up 5 bases, with 11 bases separating them. The CDR3 sequence is CASSPRPNNEQFF. The CDR3 bases are TGTGCCAGCAGCCCTCGACCCAACAATGAGCAGTTCTTC.

The chain is built from TRBV5-6 and TRBJ1-6; TRBD1 is a possible D gene (5 bases). CDR1 is SGHDT and CDR2 is YYEEEE in the germline V gene. The V end was cut by 4 bases, the J end by 10 bases, with 15 bases between. CDR3 length: 14 residues. The CDR3 DNA follows: TGTGCCAGCAGCCCGCGGCAGGGAGGGTCACCCCTCCACTTT. Amino acid sequence: CASSPRQGGSPLHF.

Of note for this clonotype: A much larger clone differs by one base, so this may be a read error. The CDR3 region has the DNA TGTGCCAACAGAACGGGACGCCCAACTAATGAAAAACTGTTTTTT. Its protein is CANRTGRPTNEKLFF. This sequence joins TRBV27 and TRBJ1-4, with D tentatively TRBD1 (5 bases). There are 15 residues in the CDR3. V lost 10 bases, J lost 0 bases, and 15 bases lay in between. Germline CDR1 is MNHEY and CDR2 is SMNVEV (reference sequence).